This T cell receptor (beta chain) appears in the sequencing data of a study of breast tumors, draining lymph nodes, adjacent tissues. Study-level points and caveats: Tumor repertoires ranked between lymph nodes and nontumor tissue in diversity, with V and J gene preferences. The lymph node origin of tumor T cells was framed as consistent with a hypothesis, not demonstrated.

The lymph nodes were axillary draining lymph nodes from breast cancer patients. Via MiXCR, TCRdb re-called the multiplex PCR reads, giving one row per CDR3 protein. The table includes roughly 120,000 distinct CDR3 sequences, about 20% detected once. A remark on this clonotype: Its cognate antigen is unknown.

Source material: axillary lymph node tissue. This clonotype was obtained from a female donor with breast cancer. Some clones in this sample may be carry-over from other donors' samples.

CDR3 nucleotide sequence: TGTGCCAGCACCGTGGGCGACTCCCTTCGGGAGCAGTACTTC. It yields the protein CASTVGDSLREQYF. The chain joins TRBV5-4 to TRBJ2-7; D not certain. This CDR3 comprises 14 residues. V was cut by 6 bases and J by 7 bases, with 20 bases left in between. CDR1 is SGHNT, CDR2 YYREEE, per germline (reference sequence). Full variable domain (rest looked up from reference TRBV5-4 and TRBJ2-7): ETGVTQSPTHLIKTRGQQVTLRCSSQSGHNTVSWYQQALGQGPQFIFQYYREEENGRGNFPPRFSGLQFPNYSSELNVNALELDDSALYLCASTVGDSLREQYFGPGTRLTVT.